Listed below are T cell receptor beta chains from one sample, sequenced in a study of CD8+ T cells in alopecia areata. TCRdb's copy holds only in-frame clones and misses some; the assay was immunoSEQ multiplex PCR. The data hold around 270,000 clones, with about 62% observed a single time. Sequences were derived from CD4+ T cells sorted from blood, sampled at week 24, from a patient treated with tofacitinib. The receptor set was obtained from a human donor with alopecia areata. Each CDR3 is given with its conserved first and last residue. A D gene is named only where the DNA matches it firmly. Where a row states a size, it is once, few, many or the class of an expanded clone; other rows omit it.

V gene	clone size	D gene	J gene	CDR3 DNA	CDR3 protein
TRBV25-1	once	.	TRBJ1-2	TGTGCCAGCAGTGAATGGGGCCCCTATGGCTACACCTTC	CASSEWGPYGYTF
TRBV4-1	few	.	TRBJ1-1	TGCGCCAGCAGCCGGGCGGGCCTCACTGAAGCTTTCTTT	CASSRAGLTEAFF
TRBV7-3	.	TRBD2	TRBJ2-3	TGTGCCAGCAGCTTTAGCGGGGTTAGCACAGATACGCAGTATTTT	CASSFSGVSTDTQYF
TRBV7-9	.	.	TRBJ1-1	TGTGCCAGCGGCTCGTTGGGGACTGAAGCTTTCTTT	CASGSLGTEAFF
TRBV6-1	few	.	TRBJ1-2	TGTGCCAGCAACGAGCGTTGGGGCTACACCTTC	CASNERWGYTF
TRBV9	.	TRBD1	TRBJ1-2	TGTGCCAGCAGCTCCCGACAGGGGCCCCCTTTAAACTATGGCTACACCTTC	CASSSRQGPPLNYGYTF
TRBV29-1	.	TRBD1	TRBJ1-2	TGCAGCGTTGAAGATCCGGGACAGGGGGCCTATGGCTACACCTTC	CSVEDPGQGAYGYTF
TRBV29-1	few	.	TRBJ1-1	TGCAGCGTTGGCGCTACAGTCCCTTCCCCGTCGGGGACTGAAGCTTTCTTT	CSVGATVPSPSGTEAFF
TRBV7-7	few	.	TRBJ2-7	TGTGCTAGCAGCTTAGCAGAAACCTACGAGCAGTACTTC	CASSLAETYEQYF
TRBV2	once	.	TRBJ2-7	TGTGCCACCACGCCAGGCGGTAGCGGCTCCTACGAGCAGTACTTC	CATTPGGSGSYEQYF
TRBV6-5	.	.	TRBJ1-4	TGTGCCAGCAGTTACGAGCGAACAGCTCCTAATGAAAAACTGTTTTTT	CASSYERTAPNEKLFF
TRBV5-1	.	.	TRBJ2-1	TGCGCCAGCCAGCGAGGGGACAACTACAATGAGCAGTTCTTC	CASQRGDNYNEQFF
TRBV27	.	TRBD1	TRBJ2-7	TGTGCCAGCCGCACTGACGGGGCAGGGGGAGACGAGCAGTACTTC	CASRTDGAGGDEQYF
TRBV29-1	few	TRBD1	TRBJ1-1	TGCAGCGTTGGGGACAGGGCAGGGAACACTGAAGCTTTCTTT	CSVGDRAGNTEAFF
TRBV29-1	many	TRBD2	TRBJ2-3	TGCAGCTCGCGGACTAGCGGAAGCACAGATACGCAGTATTTT	CSSRTSGSTDTQYF
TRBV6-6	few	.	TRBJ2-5	TGTGCCAGCAGTTACTCGGACGGGCAGCCCCAGTACTTC	CASSYSDGQPQYF
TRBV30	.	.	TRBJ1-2	TGTGCCTGGAGTGAAAACTATGGCTACACCTTC	CAWSENYGYTF
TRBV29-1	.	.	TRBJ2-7	TGCAGCGTTCGGCCAGGGAGCTCCTACGAGCAGTACTTC	CSVRPGSSYEQYF
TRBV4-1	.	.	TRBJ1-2	TGCGCCAGCAGCCAAGATTCGGTCATGGGCTATGGCTACACCTTC	CASSQDSVMGYGYTF
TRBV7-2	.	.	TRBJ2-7	TGTGCCAGCAGCTTAGTTAGGAGAGACGAGCAGTACTTC	CASSLVRRDEQYF
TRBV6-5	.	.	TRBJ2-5	TGTGCCAGCAGTTACATTGGGGAGACCCAGTACTTC	CASSYIGETQYF
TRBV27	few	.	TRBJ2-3	TGTGCCAGCAGTTTCGGAGGAGATACGCAGTATTTT	CASSFGGDTQYF
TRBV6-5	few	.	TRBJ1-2	TGTGCCAGCAGTTACGGCCAGGCGGATGGCTACACCTTC	CASSYGQADGYTF
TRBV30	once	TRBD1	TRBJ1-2	TGTGCCTGGGACAGGGGATGGGGAGGCTACACCTTC	CAWDRGWGGYTF
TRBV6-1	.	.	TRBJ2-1	TGTGCCAGCAGTGAAAATCTCCTTAGCTGGCAGGGGTTACTCTTC	CASSENLLSWQGLLF
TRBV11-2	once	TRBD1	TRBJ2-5	TGTGCCAGCAGCTCCCGAGGGGGCCCGGGAGAGACCCAGTACTTC	CASSSRGGPGETQYF
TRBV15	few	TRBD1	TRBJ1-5	TGTGCCACCAGCAGAGGGTTAACAGGGGGCATGGTTAGACAGCCCCAGCATTTT	CATSRGLTGGMVRQPQHF
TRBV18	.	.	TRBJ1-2	TGTGCCAGCTCACCGGGGGGAAACTATGGCTACACCTTC	CASSPGGNYGYTF
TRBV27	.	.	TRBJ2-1	TGTGCCAGCAGAACCCTAGGGGACAATGAGCAGTTCTTC	CASRTLGDNEQFF
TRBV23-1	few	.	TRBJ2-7	TGCGCCAGCAGTCAATGGAGACAGCCATACTCCTACGAGCAGTACTTC	CASSQWRQPYSYEQYF
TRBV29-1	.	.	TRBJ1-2	TGCAGCGTTGAATCTTTAGGGATCCACTATGGCTACACCTTC	CSVESLGIHYGYTF
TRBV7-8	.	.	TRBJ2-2	TGTGCCAGCAGCTTGGGACGCTCTGACACCGGGGAGCTGTTTTTT	CASSLGRSDTGELFF
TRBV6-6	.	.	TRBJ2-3	TGTGCCAGCACGACAGGAAATCCAGATACGCAGTATTTT	CASTTGNPDTQYF
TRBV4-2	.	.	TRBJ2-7	TGTGCCAGCAGCCAAATGGAACAGGGATCCTACGAGCAGTACTTC	CASSQMEQGSYEQYF
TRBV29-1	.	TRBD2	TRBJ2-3	TGCAGCGTTGAAGGTAGACTAGCTCCAGATACGCAGTATTTT	CSVEGRLAPDTQYF
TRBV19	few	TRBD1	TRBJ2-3	TGTGCCAGTAGTATATCAGGGACAGGATCAGATACGCAGTATTTT	CASSISGTGSDTQYF
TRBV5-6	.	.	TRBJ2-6	TGTGCCAGCAGCTTGGTGGACTCTGGGGCCAACGTCCTGACTTTC	CASSLVDSGANVLTF
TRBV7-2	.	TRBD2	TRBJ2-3	TGTGCCAGCAGCTCTTTAGCGGGGGGACAAATTAGCACAGATACGCAGTATTTT	CASSSLAGGQISTDTQYF
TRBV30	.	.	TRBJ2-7	TGTGCCTGGGGTGGGACGGGGAGCTACGAGCAGTACTTC	CAWGGTGSYEQYF
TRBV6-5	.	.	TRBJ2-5	TGTGCCAGCAGCTTTAAACGTGGAGGGACCCAGTACTTC	CASSFKRGGTQYF
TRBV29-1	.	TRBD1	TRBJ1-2	TGCAGCGTTACTAAACAGGGGGAAGGACACTATGGCTACACCTTC	CSVTKQGEGHYGYTF
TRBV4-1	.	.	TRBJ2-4	TGCGCCAGCAGCCATGCACTCGTCTCACTAGCCAAAAACATTCAGTACTTC	CASSHALVSLAKNIQYF
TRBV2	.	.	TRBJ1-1	TGTGCCAGCAATTCGGGACCTGAAGCTTTCTTT	CASNSGPEAFF
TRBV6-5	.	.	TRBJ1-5	TGTGCCAGCAGTTACGCAGGGTACAATCAGCCCCAGCATTTT	CASSYAGYNQPQHF
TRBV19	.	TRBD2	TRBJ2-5	TGTGCCAGTAGGGCGGCGGGGGGGCCAGAGACCCAGTACTTC	CASRAAGGPETQYF
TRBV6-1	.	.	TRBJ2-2	TGTGCCAGCAGTGATAACAGGGCCGCCGGGGAGCTGTTTTTT	CASSDNRAAGELFF
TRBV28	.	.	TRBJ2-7	TGTGCCAGCAGCCGCAGGATAGACCACGAGCAGTACTTC	CASSRRIDHEQYF
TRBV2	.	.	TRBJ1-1	TGTGCCAGCAGGGGGGACTTTAACACTGAAGCTTTCTTT	CASRGDFNTEAFF
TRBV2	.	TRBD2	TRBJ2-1	TGTGCCAGCAGGGCTAGACTAGCTGCGTACAATGAGCAGTTCTTC	CASRARLAAYNEQFF
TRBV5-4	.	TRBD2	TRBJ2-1	TGTGCCAGCAGCCCGGGACTAGGCCCACCATCGTGGGAGCAGTTCTTC	CASSPGLGPPSWEQFF
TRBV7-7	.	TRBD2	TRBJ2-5	TGTGCTAGCAGCTTAGGTCCCGGGGGGGAAGAGACCCAGTACTTC	CASSLGPGGEETQYF
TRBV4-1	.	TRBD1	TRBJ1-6	TGCGCCAGCAGCCACTCCCTCGGACAGGGAATTAATTCACCCCTCCACTTT	CASSHSLGQGINSPLHF
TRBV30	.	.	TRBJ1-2	TGTGCCTGGAGTCGATCGGTTAACTATGGCTACACCTTC	CAWSRSVNYGYTF
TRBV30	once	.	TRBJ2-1	TGTGCCTGGAATGCACGGATACACAATGAGCAGTTCTTC	CAWNARIHNEQFF
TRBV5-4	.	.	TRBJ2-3	TGTGCCAGCAGAGAGGACCCTACTAGCACAGATACGCAGTATTTT	CASREDPTSTDTQYF
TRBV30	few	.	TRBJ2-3	TGTGCCGGGAGGAGGCGGGGTCTCCCCGCAGATACGCAGTATTTT	CAGRRRGLPADTQYF
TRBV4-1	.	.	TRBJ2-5	TGCGCCAGCAGCCGTAGCGGTGACCAGGAGACCCAGTACTTC	CASSRSGDQETQYF